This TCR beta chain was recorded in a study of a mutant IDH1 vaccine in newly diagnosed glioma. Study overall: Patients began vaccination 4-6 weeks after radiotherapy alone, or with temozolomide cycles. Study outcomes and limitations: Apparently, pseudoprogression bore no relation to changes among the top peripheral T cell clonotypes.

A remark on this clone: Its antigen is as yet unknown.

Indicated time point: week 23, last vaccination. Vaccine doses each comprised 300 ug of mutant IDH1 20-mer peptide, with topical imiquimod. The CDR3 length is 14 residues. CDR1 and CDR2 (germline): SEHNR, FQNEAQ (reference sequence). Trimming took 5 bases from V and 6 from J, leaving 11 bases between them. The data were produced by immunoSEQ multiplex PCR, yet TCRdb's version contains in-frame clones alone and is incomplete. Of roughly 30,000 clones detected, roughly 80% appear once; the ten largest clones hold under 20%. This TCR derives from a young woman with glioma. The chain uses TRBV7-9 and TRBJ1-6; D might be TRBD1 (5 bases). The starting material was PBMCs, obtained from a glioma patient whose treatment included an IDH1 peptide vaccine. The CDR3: CASSPGRGNSPLHF. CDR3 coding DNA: TGTGCCAGCAGCCCGGGGAGGGGTAATTCACCCCTCCACTTT. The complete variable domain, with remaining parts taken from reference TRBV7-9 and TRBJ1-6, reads DTGVSQNPRHKITKRGQNVTFRCDPISEHNRLYWYRQTLGQGPEFLTYFQNEAQLEKSRLLSDRFSAERPKGSFSTLEIQRTEQGDSAMYLCASSPGRGNSPLHFGNGTRLTVT.